In its sample, the clone carrying this T cell receptor beta chain was seen a few times. Produced via immunoSEQ multiplex PCR; TCRdb's table is partial and in-frame only. The repertoire includes 200,000 to 300,000 clones, approximately 85% of them detected once, and 4.5% to 5.5% sits in the top ten. The sample is drawn from a study of blood T cell repertoires in COVID-19. The V end lost 9 bases, the J end lost 7 bases, and 10 bases lay between the germline ends. The CDR3 extends over 12 amino acids. The germline V gene has CDR1 MNHEY and CDR2 SVGAGI. The chain employs TRBV6-5 and TRBJ1-6, with TRBD1 as a possible D gene (5 bases). The clonotype comes from a man aged 45 to 65 with COVID-19, enrolled during active disease. The material sequenced was peripheral blood. In nucleotides, the CDR3 is TGTGCCAGTCAGGGTATGAATTCACCCCTCCACTTT. The encoded protein is CASQGMNSPLHF.